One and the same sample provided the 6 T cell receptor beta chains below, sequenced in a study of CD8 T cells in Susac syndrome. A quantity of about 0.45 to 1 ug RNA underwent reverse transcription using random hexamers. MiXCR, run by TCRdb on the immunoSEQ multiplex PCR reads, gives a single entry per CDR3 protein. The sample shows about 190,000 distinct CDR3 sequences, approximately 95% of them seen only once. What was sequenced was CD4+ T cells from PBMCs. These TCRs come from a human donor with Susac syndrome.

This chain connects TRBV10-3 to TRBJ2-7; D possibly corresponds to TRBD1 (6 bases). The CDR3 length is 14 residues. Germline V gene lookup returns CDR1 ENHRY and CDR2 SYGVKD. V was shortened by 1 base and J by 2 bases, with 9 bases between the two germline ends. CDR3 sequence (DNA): TGTGCCATCAGTGAGTACAGGGATACCTACGAGCAGTACTTC. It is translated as CAISEYRDTYEQYF.

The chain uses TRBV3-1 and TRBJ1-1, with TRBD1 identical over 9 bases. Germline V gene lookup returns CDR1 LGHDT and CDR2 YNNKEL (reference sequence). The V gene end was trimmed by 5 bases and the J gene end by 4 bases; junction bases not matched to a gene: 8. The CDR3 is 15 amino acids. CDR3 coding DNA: TGTGCCAGCAGCACCCCGACAGGGGGGATCACTGAAGCTTTCTTT. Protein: CASSTPTGGITEAFF.

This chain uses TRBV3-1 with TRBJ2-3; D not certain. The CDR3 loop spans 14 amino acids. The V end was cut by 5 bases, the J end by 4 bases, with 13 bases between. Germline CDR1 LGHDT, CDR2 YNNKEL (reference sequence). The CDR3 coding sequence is TGTGCCAGCAGCTATCTAGAGGTCCCAGATACGCAGTATTTT. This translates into CASSYLEVPDTQYF.

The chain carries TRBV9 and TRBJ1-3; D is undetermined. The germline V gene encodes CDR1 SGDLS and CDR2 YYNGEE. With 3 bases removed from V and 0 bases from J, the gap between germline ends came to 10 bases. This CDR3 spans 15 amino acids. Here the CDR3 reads CASSERSYSGNTIYF. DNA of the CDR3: TGTGCCAGCAGCGAGCGCAGCTACTCTGGAAACACCATATATTTT.

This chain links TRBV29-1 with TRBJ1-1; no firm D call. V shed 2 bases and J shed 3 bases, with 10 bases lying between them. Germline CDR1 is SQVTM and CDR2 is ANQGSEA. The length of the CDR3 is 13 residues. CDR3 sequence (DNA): TGCAGCGTTGAAACTTGGGAGGACACTGAAGCTTTCTTT. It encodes CSVETWEDTEAFF.

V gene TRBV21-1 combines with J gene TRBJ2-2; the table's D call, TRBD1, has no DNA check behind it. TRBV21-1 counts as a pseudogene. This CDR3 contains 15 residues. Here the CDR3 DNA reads TGTGCCAGCATCCGAGGAAGGGTGGACACCGGGGAGCTTTTTTTT. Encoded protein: CASIRGRVDTGELFF.